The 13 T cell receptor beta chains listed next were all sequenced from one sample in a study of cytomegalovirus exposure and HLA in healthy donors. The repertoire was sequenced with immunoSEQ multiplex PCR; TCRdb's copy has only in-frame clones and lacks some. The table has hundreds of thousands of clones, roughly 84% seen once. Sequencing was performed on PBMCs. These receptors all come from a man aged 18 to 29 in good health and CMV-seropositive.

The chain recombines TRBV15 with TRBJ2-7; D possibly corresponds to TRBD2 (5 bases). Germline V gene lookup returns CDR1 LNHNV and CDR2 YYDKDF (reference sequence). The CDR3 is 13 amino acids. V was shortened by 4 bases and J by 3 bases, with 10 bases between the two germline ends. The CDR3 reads CATSNLRDYEQYF. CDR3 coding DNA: TGTGCCACCAGCAACCTCCGGGACTACGAGCAGTACTTC.

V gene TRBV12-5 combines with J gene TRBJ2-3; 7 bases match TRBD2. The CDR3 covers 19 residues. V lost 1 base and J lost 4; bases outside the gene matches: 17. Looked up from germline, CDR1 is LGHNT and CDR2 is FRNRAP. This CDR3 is CASGLGVSGEGRLPDTQYF. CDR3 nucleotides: TGTGCTAGTGGTTTGGGCGTTTCGGGGGAGGGCAGATTGCCAGATACGCAGTATTTT.

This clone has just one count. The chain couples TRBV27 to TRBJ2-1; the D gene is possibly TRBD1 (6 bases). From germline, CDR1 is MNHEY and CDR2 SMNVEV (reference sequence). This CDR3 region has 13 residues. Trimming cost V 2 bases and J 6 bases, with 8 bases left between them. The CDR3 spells CASSLLGGNEQFF. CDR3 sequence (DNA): TGTGCCAGCAGTTTACTAGGGGGCAATGAGCAGTTCTTC.

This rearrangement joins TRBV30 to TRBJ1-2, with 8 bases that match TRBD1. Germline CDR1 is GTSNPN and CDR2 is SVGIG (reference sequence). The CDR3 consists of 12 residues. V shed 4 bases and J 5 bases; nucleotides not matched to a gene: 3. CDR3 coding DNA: TGTGCCTGGAACGGACAGGGTTATGGCTACACCTTC. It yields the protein CAWNGQGYGYTF.

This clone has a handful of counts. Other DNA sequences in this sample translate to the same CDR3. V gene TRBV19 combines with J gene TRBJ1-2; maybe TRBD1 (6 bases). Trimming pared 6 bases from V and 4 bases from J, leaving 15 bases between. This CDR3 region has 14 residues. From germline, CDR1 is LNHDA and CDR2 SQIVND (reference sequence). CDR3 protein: CASSPGGLSYGYTF. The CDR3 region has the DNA TGTGCCAGTAGCCCTGGGGGCCTGAGCTATGGCTACACCTTC.

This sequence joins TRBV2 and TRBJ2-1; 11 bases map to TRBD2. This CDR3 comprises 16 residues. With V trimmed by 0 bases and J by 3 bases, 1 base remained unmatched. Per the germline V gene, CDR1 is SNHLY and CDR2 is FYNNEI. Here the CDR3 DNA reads TGTGCCAGCAGTGAAGCGGGACTAGCGGACTACAATGAGCAGTTCTTC. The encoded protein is CASSEAGLADYNEQFF.

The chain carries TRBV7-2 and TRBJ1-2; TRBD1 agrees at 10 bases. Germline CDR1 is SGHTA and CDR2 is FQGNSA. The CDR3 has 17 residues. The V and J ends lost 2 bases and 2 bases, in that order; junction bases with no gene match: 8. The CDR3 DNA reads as TGTGCCAGCAGCTTATTCTACTCGACAGGGGGCAACTATGGCTACACCTTC. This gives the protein CASSLFYSTGGNYGYTF.

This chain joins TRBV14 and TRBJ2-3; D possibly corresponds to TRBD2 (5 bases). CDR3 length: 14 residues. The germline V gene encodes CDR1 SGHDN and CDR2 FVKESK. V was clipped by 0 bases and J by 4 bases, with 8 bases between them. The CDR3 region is CASSQELVPDTQYF. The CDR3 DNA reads TGTGCCAGCAGCCAAGAACTAGTCCCAGATACGCAGTATTTT. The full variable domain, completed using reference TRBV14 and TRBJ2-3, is EAGVTQFPSHSVIEKGQTVTLRCDPISGHDNLYWYRRVMGKEIKFLLHFVKESKQDESGMPNNRFLAERTGGTYSTLKVQPAELEDSGVYFCASSQELVPDTQYFGPGTRLTVL.

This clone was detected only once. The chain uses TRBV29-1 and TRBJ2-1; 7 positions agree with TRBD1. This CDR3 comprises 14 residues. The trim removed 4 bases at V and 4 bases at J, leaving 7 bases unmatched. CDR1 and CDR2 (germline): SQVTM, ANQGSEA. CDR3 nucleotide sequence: TGCAGCGTTGGACCCGGGACAGATTACAATGAGCAGTTCTTC. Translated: CSVGPGTDYNEQFF.

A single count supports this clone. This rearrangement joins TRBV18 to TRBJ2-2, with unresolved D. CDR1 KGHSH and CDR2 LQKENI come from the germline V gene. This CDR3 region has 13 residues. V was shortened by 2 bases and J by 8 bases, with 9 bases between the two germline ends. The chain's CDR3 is CASSPESTGELFF. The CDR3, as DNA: TGTGCCAGCTCACCAGAGAGTACAGGGGAGCTGTTTTTT.

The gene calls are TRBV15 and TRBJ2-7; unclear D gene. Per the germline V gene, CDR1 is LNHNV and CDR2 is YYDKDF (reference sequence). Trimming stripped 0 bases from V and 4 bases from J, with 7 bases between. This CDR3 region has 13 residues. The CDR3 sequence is CATSRDNFYEQYF. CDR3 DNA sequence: TGTGCCACCAGCAGAGATAATTTTTACGAGCAGTACTTC.

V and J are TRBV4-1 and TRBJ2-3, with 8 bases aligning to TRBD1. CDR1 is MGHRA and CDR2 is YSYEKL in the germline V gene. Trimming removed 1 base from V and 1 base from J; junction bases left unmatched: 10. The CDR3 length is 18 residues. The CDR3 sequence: CASSQVQGARSRTDTQYF. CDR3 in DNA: TGCGCCAGCAGCCAAGTTCAGGGGGCGAGGTCCCGCACAGATACGCAGTATTTT.

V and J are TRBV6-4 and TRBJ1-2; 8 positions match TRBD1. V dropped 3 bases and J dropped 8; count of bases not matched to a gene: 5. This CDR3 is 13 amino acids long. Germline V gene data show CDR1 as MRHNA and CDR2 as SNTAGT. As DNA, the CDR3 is TGTGCCAGCAGTGAAGGGACAGGAGGGGGCTACACCTTC. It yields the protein CASSEGTGGGYTF.